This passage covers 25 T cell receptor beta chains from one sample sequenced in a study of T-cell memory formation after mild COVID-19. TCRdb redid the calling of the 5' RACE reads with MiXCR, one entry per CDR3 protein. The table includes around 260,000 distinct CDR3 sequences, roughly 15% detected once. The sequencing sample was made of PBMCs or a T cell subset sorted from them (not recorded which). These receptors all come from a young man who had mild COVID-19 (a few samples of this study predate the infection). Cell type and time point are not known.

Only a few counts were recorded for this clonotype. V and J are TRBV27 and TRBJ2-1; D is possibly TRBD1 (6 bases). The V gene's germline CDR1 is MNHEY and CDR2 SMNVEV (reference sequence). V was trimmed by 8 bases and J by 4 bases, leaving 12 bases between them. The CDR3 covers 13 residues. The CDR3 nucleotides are TGTGCCAGCGGGGCAGGGGAATACAATGAGCAGTTCTTC. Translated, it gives CASGAGEYNEQFF.

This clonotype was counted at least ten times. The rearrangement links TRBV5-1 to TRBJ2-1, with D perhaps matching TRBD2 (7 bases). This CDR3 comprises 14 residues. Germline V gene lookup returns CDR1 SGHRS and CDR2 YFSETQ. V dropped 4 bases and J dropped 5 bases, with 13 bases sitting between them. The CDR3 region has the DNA TGCGCCAGCAGCGACGGGGGGCCCCACAATGAGCAGTTCTTC. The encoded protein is CASSDGGPHNEQFF.

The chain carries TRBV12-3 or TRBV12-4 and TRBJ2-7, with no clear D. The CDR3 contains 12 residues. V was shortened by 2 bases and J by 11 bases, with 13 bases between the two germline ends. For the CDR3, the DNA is TGTGCCAGCAGTTTAAACTTCCAGAGAAAGTACGTC. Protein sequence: CASSLNFQRKYV.

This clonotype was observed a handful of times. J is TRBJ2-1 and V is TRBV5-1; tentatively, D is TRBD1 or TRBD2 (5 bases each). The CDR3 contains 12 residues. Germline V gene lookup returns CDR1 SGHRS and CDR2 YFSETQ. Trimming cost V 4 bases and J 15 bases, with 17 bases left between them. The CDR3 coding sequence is TGCGCCAGCAGCCCCGGGACGCCTCTCAGGTTCTTC. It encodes CASSPGTPLRFF.

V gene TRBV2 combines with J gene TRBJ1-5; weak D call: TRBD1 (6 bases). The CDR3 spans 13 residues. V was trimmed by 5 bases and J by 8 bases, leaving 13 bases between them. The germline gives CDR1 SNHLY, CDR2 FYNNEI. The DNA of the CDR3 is TGTGCCAGCAGTAAACAGGGCCCAGAGCCCCAGCATTTT. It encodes CASSKQGPEPQHF.

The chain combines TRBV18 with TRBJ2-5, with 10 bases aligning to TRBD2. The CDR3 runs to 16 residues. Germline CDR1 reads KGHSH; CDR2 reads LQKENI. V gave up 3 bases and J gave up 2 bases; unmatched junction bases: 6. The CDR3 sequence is CASSPPWTSGQETQYF. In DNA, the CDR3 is TGTGCCAGCTCACCTCCTTGGACTAGCGGACAAGAGACCCAGTACTTC.

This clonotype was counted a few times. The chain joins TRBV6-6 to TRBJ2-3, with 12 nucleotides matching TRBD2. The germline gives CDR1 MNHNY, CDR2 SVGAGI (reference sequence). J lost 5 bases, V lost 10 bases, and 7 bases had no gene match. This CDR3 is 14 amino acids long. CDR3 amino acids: CATRLAGEIDTQYF. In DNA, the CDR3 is TGTGCCACCCGACTAGCGGGGGAGATAGATACGCAGTATTTT.

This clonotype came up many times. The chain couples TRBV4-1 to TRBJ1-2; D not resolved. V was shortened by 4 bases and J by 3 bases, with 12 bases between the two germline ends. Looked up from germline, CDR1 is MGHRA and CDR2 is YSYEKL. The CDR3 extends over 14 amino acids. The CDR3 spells CASSPAALDYGYTF. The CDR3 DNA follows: TGCGCCAGCAGCCCCGCAGCCCTGGACTATGGCTACACCTTC.

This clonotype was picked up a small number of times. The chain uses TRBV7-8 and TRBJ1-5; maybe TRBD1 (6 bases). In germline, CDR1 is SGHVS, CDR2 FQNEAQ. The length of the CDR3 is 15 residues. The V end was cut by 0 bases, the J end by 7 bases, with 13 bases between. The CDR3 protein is CASSLALRGRQPQHF. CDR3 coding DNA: TGTGCCAGCAGCTTAGCGCTCAGGGGTCGACAGCCCCAGCATTTT.

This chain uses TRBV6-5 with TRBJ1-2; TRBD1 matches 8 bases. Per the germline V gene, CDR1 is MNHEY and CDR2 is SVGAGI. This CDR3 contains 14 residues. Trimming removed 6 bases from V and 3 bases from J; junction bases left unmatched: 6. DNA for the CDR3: TGTGCCAGCAGCTTTTACAGGGGGGACTATGGCTACACCTTC. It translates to CASSFYRGDYGYTF.

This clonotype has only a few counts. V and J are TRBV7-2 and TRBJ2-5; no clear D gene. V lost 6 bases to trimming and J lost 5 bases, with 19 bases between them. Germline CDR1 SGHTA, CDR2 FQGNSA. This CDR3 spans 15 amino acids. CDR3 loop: CASRPGPYDSETQYF. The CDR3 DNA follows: TGTGCCAGCAGACCCGGGCCCTACGATTCGGAGACCCAGTACTTC.

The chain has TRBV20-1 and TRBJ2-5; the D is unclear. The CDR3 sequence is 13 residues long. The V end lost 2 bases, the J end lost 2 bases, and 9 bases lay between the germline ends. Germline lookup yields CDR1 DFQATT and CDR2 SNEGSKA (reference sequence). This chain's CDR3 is CSARSGPQETQYF. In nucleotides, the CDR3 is TGCAGTGCTAGATCTGGACCGCAAGAGACCCAGTACTTC.

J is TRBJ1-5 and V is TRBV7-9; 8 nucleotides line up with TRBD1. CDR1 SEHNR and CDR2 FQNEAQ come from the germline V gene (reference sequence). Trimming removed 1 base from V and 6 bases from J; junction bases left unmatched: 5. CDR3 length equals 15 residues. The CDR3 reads CASSLGTGIFQPQHF. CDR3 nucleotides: TGTGCCAGCAGCTTAGGGACAGGGATTTTTCAGCCCCAGCATTTT.

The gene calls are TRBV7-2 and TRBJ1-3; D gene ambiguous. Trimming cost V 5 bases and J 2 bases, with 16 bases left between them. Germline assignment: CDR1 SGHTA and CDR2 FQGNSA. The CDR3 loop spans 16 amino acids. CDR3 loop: CASSPTSVAPGNTIYF. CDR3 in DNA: TGTGCCAGCAGCCCCACGTCTGTCGCGCCTGGAAACACCATATATTTT.

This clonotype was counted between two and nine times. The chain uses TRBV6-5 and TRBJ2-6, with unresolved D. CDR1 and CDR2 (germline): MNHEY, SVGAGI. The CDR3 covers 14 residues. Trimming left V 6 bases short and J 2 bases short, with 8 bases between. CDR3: CASRASAGANVLTF. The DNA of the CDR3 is TGTGCCAGCAGGGCTAGTGCTGGGGCCAACGTCCTGACTTTC.

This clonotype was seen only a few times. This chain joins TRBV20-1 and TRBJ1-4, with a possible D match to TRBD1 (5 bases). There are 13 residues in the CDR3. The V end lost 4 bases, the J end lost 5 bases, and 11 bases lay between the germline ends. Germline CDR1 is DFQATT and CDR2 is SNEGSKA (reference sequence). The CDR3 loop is CSATDSANEKLFF. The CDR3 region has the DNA TGCAGTGCTACTGACAGCGCGAATGAAAAACTGTTTTTT.

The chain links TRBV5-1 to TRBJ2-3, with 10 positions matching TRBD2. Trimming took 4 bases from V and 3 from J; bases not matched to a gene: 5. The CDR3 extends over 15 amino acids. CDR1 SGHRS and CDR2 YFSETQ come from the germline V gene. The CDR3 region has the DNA TGCGCCAGCAGCGGGAGGACTAGCGGAACAGATACGCAGTATTTT. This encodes CASSGRTSGTDTQYF.

CDR3 nucleotide sequence: TGCGCCAGCAGTCCCCGGAGGGGGAATGAGCAGTTCTTC. Translating gives CASSPRRGNEQFF. The gene calls are TRBV5-1 and TRBJ2-1, with D perhaps TRBD1 or TRBD2 (6 bases each). This CDR3 comprises 13 residues. V was pared by 5 bases and J by 7 bases, with 13 bases between. CDR1 and CDR2 from the germline V gene are SGHRS and YFSETQ. Based on the CDR3 plus reference TRBV5-1 and TRBJ2-1, the full variable domain is KAGVTQTPRYLIKTRGQQVTLSCSPISGHRSVSWYQQTPGQGLQFLFEYFSETQRNKGNFPGRFSGRQFSNSRSEMNVSTLELGDSALYLCASSPRRGNEQFFGPGTRLTVL.

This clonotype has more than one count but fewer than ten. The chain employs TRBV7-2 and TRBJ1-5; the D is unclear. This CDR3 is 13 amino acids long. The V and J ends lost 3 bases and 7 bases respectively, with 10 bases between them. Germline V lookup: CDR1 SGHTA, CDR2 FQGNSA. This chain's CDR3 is CASSFSLGQPQHF. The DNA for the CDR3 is TGTGCCAGCAGCTTTTCCCTCGGACAGCCCCAGCATTTT.

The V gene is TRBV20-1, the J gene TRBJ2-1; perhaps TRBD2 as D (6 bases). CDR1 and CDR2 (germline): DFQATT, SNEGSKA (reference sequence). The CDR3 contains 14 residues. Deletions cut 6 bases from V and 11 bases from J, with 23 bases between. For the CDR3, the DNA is TGCAGTGCCGACGAAGGGACTGGTGGGGAAAAGCAGTTCTTC. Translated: CSADEGTGGEKQFF.

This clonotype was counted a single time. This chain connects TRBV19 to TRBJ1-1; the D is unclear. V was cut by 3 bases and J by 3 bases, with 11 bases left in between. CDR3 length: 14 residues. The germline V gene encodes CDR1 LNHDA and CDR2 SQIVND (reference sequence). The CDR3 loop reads CASSIRTGHTEAFF. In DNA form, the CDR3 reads TGTGCCAGTAGTATCAGGACTGGTCACACTGAAGCTTTCTTT. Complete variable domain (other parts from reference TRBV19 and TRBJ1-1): DGGITQSPKYLFRKEGQNVTLSCEQNLNHDAMYWYRQDPGQGLRLIYYSQIVNDFQKGDIAEGYSVSREKKESFPLTVTSAQKNPTAFYLCASSIRTGHTEAFFGQGTRLTVV.

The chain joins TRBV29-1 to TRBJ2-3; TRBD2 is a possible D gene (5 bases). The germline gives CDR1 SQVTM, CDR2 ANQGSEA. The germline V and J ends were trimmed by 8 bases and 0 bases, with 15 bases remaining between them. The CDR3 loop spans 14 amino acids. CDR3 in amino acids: CSINPGVSTDTQYF. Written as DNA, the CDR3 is TGCAGCATCAACCCCGGGGTGAGCACAGATACGCAGTATTTT.

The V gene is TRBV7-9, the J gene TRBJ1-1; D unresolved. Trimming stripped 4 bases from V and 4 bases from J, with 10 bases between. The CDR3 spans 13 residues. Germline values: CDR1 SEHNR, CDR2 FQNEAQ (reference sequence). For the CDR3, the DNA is TGTGCCAGCAGCTCTCTGATTAGCACTGAAGCTTTCTTT. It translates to CASSSLISTEAFF.

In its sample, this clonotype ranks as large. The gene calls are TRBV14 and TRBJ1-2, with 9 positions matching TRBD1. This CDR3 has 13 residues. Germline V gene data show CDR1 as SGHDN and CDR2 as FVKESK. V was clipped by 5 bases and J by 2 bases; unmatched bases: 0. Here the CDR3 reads CASSGTGNYGYTF. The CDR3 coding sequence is TGTGCCAGCAGCGGGACAGGGAACTATGGCTACACCTTC.

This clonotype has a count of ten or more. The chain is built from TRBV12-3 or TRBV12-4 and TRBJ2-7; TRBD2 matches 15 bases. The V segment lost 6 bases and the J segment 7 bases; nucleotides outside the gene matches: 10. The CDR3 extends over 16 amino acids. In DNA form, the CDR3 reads TGTGCCAGCAGCTCCCCGCGGACTAGCGGGGGGGGGGAGCAGTACTTC. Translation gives CASSSPRTSGGGEQYF.